This TCR beta chain emerged from a study of TIL therapy for anti-PD-1-resistant metastatic lung cancer. Study summary: Median tumor PD-L1 proportion score was about 6%.

The libraries were made with immunoSEQ v3. Libraries were sequenced to roughly 2 million read pairs (survey) or roughly 4.5-6 million (deep). This table comes from immunoSEQ multiplex PCR, and its TCRdb copy is limited to in-frame clones, with some not included. Among nearly 60,000 clones listed, 70% to 75% were seen once. Time point given: pre-treatment sample, taken before nivolumab and TIL therapy. Stage 4 NSCLC adults joined between late 2017 and 2020. V lost 6 bases, J lost 5 bases, and 10 bases lay in between. CDR1 is SQVTM and CDR2 is ANQGSEA in the germline V gene. CDR3 size: 11 residues. This chain connects TRBV29-1 to TRBJ1-2, with D possibly TRBD1 on 6 matching bases. The sample consisted of blood, taken at baseline. The sequence derives from a person aged 25 to 80 with non-small cell lung cancer. This CDR3 is CSVGQTYGYTF. CDR3 DNA: TGCAGCGTCGGACAGACTTATGGCTACACCTTC.